The next 27 T cell receptor beta chains were all read from a single sample in a study of T cells in Graves' hyperthyroidism and ophthalmopathy. The source material, RNA transcripts, was used to amplify TCR beta CDR3 regions. First-round RT-PCR of the TCR CDR3 relied on the HTBI primer set. TCRdb re-analysed the multiplex PCR reads in MiXCR, keeping a single row per CDR3 protein. The data contain 500,000 or so distinct CDR3 sequences, approximately 17% of them singletons. Material: blood. All receptors derive from a woman under 30 with Graves' ophthalmopathy.

The table lists this clonotype with many counts. CDR3 coding DNA: TGTGCCAGCAGCCCCCGCCGGAGGGGCACTGAAGCTTTCTTT. Translating gives CASSPRRRGTEAFF. J is TRBJ1-1 and V is TRBV11-1, with D possibly being TRBD1 (5 bases). Per the germline V gene, CDR1 is SGHAT and CDR2 is FQDESV (reference sequence). V shed 5 bases and J shed 4 bases, with 14 bases lying between them. The CDR3 extends over 14 amino acids. Full variable domain (rest looked up from reference TRBV11-1 and TRBJ1-1): EAEVAQSPRYKITEKSQAVAFWCDPISGHATLYWYRQILGQGPELLVQFQDESVVDDSQLPKDRFSAERLKGVDSTLKIQPAELGDSAMYLCASSPRRRGTEAFFGQGTRLTVV.

This clonotype has ten or more counts. At one end the junction does not follow the germline gene, possibly because of a read error. The gene calls are TRBV7-9 and TRBJ2-1, with a tentative D call TRBD2 (6 bases). Germline CDR1 is SEHNR and CDR2 is FQNEAQ (reference sequence). The CDR3 loop spans 17 amino acids. The CDR3 nucleotides read TGTGCCAGCACCTTAGTATGGGGGGAAGGTTTGGGAAATGAGCAGTTCTTC. Translating gives CASTLVWGEGLGNEQFF.

The sample holds many counts of this clonotype. V is TRBV2 and J is TRBJ2-7; D possibly matches TRBD1 or TRBD2 (6 bases each). The V and J ends lost 7 bases and 2 bases respectively, with 9 bases between them. The CDR3 spans 12 residues. Germline CDR1 is SNHLY and CDR2 is FYNNEI. The DNA for the CDR3 is TGTGCCAGCAAGGGGGGCCCCTACGAGCAGTACTTC. It encodes CASKGGPYEQYF.

This clonotype was observed many times. The chain has TRBV7-8 and TRBJ1-1; maybe TRBD1 (5 bases). With 2 bases removed from V and 0 bases from J, the gap between germline ends came to 22 bases. The CDR3 has 19 amino acids. CDR1 SGHVS and CDR2 FQNEAQ come from the germline V gene. The DNA of the CDR3 is TGTGCCAGCAGCTTACCATCGGACACCGCAGATACTATGAACACTGAAGCTTTCTTT. This translates into CASSLPSDTADTMNTEAFF.

This clonotype came up many times. The chain employs TRBV5-1 and TRBJ1-1; possibly TRBD1 for D (5 bases). The ends were cut back, 2 bases at V and 1 base at J, with 12 bases in the middle. The CDR3 extends over 15 amino acids. In germline, CDR1 is SGHRS, CDR2 YFSETQ. CDR3 in amino acids: CASSLIGGWNTEAFF. The CDR3 DNA is TGCGCCAGCAGCTTAATCGGGGGATGGAACACTGAAGCTTTCTTT.

This clonotype was counted ten times or more. The chain recombines TRBV6-1 with TRBJ1-1, with D unresolved. Deletions cut 7 bases from V and 0 bases from J, with 15 bases between. There are 15 residues in the CDR3. Germline V gene lookup returns CDR1 MNHNS and CDR2 SASEGT. Here the CDR3 reads CASTPVSFVNTEAFF. As DNA, the CDR3 is TGTGCCAGCACCCCAGTGAGTTTTGTGAACACTGAAGCTTTCTTT.

This clonotype was found a few times. The chain joins TRBV4-2 to TRBJ1-2; 7 bases agree with TRBD1. The germline V gene encodes CDR1 LGHNA and CDR2 YNFKEQ. With V trimmed by 4 bases and J by 8 bases, 4 bases remained unmatched. There are 12 residues in the CDR3. CDR3 sequence: CASSPTGNGYTF. In DNA, the CDR3 is TGTGCCAGCAGCCCGACAGGGAACGGCTACACCTTC.

In DNA, the CDR3 is TGCAGCGTTCAGCTTGTGGGGGAGACCCAGTACTTC. Its protein product is CSVQLVGETQYF. J is TRBJ2-5 and V is TRBV29-1, with D unresolved. The ends were cut back, 5 bases at V and 5 bases at J, with 12 bases in the middle. Per germline, CDR1 SQVTM and CDR2 ANQGSEA. The CDR3 has 12 amino acids.

There are many counts of this clonotype. The chain combines TRBV4-2 with TRBJ1-2; no clear D. The CDR3 spans 13 residues. Germline CDR1 reads LGHNA; CDR2 reads YNFKEQ. Trimming removed 0 bases at V and 12 bases at J, with 14 bases between. CDR3 residues: CASSQDPVPQHTF. In DNA form, the CDR3 reads TGTGCCAGCAGCCAAGATCCTGTGCCACAGCACACCTTC.

There are many counts of this clonotype. The chain employs TRBV5-5 and TRBJ1-2; D gene ambiguous. Germline CDR1 is SGHKS and CDR2 is YYEKEE (reference sequence). This CDR3 is 16 amino acids long. V was trimmed by 4 bases and J by 2 bases, leaving 18 bases between them. The CDR3 region has the DNA TGTGCCAGCAGCCCCTCCTCGGCAAAGACGAACTATGGCTACACCTTC. Protein: CASSPSSAKTNYGYTF. The whole variable domain, filled in from reference TRBV5-5 and TRBJ1-2, reads DAGVTQSPTHLIKTRGQQVTLRCSPISGHKSVSWYQQVLGQGPQFIFQYYEKEERGRGNFPDRFSARQFPNYSSELNVNALLLGDSALYLCASSPSSAKTNYGYTFGSGTRLTVV.

This clonotype was seen many times. The gene calls are TRBV5-1 and TRBJ2-5, with D possibly matching TRBD1 (6 bases). The V gene lost 0 bases and the J gene lost 5 bases, with 11 bases spanning the gap. This CDR3 spans 14 amino acids. Germline-derived CDR1 and CDR2 are SGHRS and YFSETQ. The CDR3 nucleotides read TGCGCCAGCAGCTTGGTAACAGGGAAGGAGACCCAGTACTTC. This gives the protein CASSLVTGKETQYF.

This clonotype was counted many times. This chain joins TRBV30 and TRBJ1-2; D is undetermined. Per germline, CDR1 GTSNPN and CDR2 SVGIG (reference sequence). This CDR3 has 14 residues. Trimming stripped 2 bases from V and 0 bases from J, with 10 bases between. The CDR3 loop is CAWSSISTNYGYTF. Written as DNA, the CDR3 is TGTGCCTGGAGTTCAATTAGTACTAACTATGGCTACACCTTC.

A note on this clonotype: One base away lies a much larger clone, so this may be a sequencing read error. Since no conserved phenylalanine or tryptophan closes the CDR3, a read error is the likely cause. The chain carries TRBV28 and TRBJ2-7, with D unresolved. CDR1 is MDHEN and CDR2 is SYDVKM in the germline V gene. V lost 6 bases and J lost 0, with 9 bases in between. The CDR3 is 13 amino acids. CDR3 DNA: TGTGCCAGCAGACCCCCCTCCTCCTACGAGCAGTACCTC. It specifies CASRPPSSYEQYL.

Concerning this clonotype: The junction and the germline gene differ at one end; a read error may be behind it. The CDR3 DNA is TGCGCCAGCAGCCCGCGGGGGACAGGGTCAGTGAGCTCCTACAATGAGCAGTTCTTC. Amino acids: CASSPRGTGSVSSYNEQFF. The rearrangement joins TRBV9 to TRBJ2-1; 9 bases line up with TRBD1. CDR3 size: 19 residues. Per the germline V gene, CDR1 is SGDLS and CDR2 is YYNGEE.

The rearrangement links TRBV20-1 to TRBJ1-1; 7 positions match TRBD1. Looked up from germline, CDR1 is DFQATT and CDR2 is SNEGSKA (reference sequence). Trimming removed 1 base from V and 4 bases from J; junction bases left unmatched: 15. The CDR3 is 17 residues long. CDR3 sequence reads: CSARVSLTGPSGTEAFF. In DNA, the CDR3 is TGCAGTGCTAGAGTCTCACTGACAGGGCCAAGTGGCACTGAAGCTTTCTTT.

This clonotype showed up just a few times. This rearrangement joins TRBV20-1 to TRBJ2-7; the match to TRBD2 covers 10 bases. The CDR3 covers 16 residues. In germline, CDR1 is DFQATT, CDR2 SNEGSKA (reference sequence). The V gene end was trimmed by 2 bases and the J gene end by 0 bases; junction bases not matched to a gene: 7. The CDR3 region has the DNA TGCAGTGCTAGACCGAGGACTAGCGGTTCCTCCTACGAGCAGTACTTC. Amino acids: CSARPRTSGSSYEQYF.

The gene calls are TRBV25-1 and TRBJ2-7; TRBD1 aligns across 10 bases. Germline assignment: CDR1 MGHDK and CDR2 SYGVNS. The CDR3 length is 15 residues. V shed 4 bases and J 2 bases; nucleotides not matched to a gene: 5. CDR3 sequence reads: CASSGGQGTPYEQYF. The CDR3, as DNA: TGTGCCAGCAGTGGGGGACAGGGGACTCCCTACGAGCAGTACTTC.

This clonotype showed up many times. V is TRBV28 and J is TRBJ1-6; 8 nucleotides match TRBD1. The CDR3 contains 18 residues. Trimming at V came to 5 bases and at J to 0 bases, leaving 9 bases not matched to a gene. CDR1 is MDHEN, CDR2 SYDVKM, per germline. Here the CDR3 reads CASSTRQGISSYNSPLHF. The CDR3 bases are TGTGCCAGCAGTACTCGACAGGGGATAAGCTCCTATAATTCACCCCTCCACTTT.

The CDR3 loop is CASSLSLDGATNEKLFF. CDR3 nucleotide sequence: TGTGCCAGCAGTTTATCCCTTGACGGTGCAACTAATGAAAAACTGTTTTTT. This chain connects TRBV27 to TRBJ1-4, with D unresolved. V was cut by 0 bases and J by 0 bases, with 11 bases left in between. The germline V gene has CDR1 MNHEY and CDR2 SMNVEV (reference sequence). This CDR3 is 17 amino acids long.

There are many counts of this clonotype. V is TRBV12-3 or TRBV12-4 and J is TRBJ2-7, with D hard to call. This CDR3 is 14 amino acids long. Trimming shortened V by 3 bases and J by 3 bases, and 12 bases separated the two germline ends. This CDR3 reads CASSFGIPNYEQYF. CDR3 sequence (DNA): TGTGCCAGCAGTTTTGGCATTCCAAACTACGAGCAGTACTTC.

This clonotype was counted at least ten times. This chain uses TRBV3-1 with TRBJ2-5; D ambiguous. The CDR3 consists of 18 residues. Per the germline V gene, CDR1 is LGHDT and CDR2 is YNNKEL (reference sequence). The V end lost 1 base, the J end lost 3 bases, and 21 bases lay between the germline ends. CDR3 loop: CASSQGLPASPIEETQYF. CDR3 sequence (DNA): TGTGCCAGCAGCCAAGGACTTCCGGCTTCACCAATAGAAGAGACCCAGTACTTC.

The chain uses TRBV5-5 and TRBJ1-3; D may be TRBD1 (5 bases). The CDR3 covers 16 residues. Between the trimmed V and J ends, which lost 3 bases and 0 bases, there was a span of 13 bases. Per the germline V gene, CDR1 is SGHKS and CDR2 is YYEKEE (reference sequence). As DNA, the CDR3 is TGTGCCAGCAGCTCCGGGACCACGAGCTCTGGAAACACCATATATTTT. Protein product: CASSSGTTSSGNTIYF. Combining the CDR3 with reference TRBV5-5 and TRBJ1-3 gives the whole variable domain DAGVTQSPTHLIKTRGQQVTLRCSPISGHKSVSWYQQVLGQGPQFIFQYYEKEERGRGNFPDRFSARQFPNYSSELNVNALLLGDSALYLCASSSGTTSSGNTIYFGEGSWLTVV.

This clonotype was detected ten times or more. The V and J genes are TRBV7-2 and TRBJ1-1, with 7 bases lining up with TRBD1. Unmatched junction bases numbered 14, after V lost 7 bases and J lost 6 bases. The germline gives CDR1 SGHTA, CDR2 FQGNSA. There are 15 residues in the CDR3. CDR3 in DNA: TGTGCCAGCAACTTTAGGGGGCCCAAAGACGCTGAAGCTTTCTTT. Amino acids: CASNFRGPKDAEAFF.

This clonotype came up many times. The chain carries TRBV6-6 and TRBJ1-5; TRBD1 might be the D (5 bases). The CDR3 is 15 residues long. The V end lost 0 bases, the J end lost 2 bases, and 8 bases lay between the germline ends. Germline V gene lookup returns CDR1 MNHNY and CDR2 SVGAGI (reference sequence). CDR3 in DNA: TGTGCCAGCAGTTACTCGAGCAGGGGCAATCAGCCCCAGCATTTT. It yields the protein CASSYSSRGNQPQHF.

The genes are TRBV3-1 and TRBJ1-2, with D hard to call. Germline V gives CDR1 LGHDT, CDR2 YNNKEL (reference sequence). This CDR3 is 17 amino acids long. With 1 base removed from V and 7 bases from J, the gap between germline ends came to 22 bases. This CDR3 is CASSQVLTNIWGRGYTF. CDR3 nucleotides: TGTGCCAGCAGCCAAGTCCTAACTAACATCTGGGGTCGTGGCTACACCTTC.

Comments on this clonotype: The junction departs from the called germline gene at one end, perhaps through a read error. The rearrangement links TRBV28 to TRBJ1-5, with unresolved D. Germline V gives CDR1 MDHEN, CDR2 SYDVKM. The CDR3 is 13 residues long. CDR3 loop: CASSPSMNQLQHF. CDR3 in DNA: TGTGCCAGCAGTCCCTCAATGAATCAGCTCCAGCATTTT. The whole variable domain, remainder taken from reference TRBV28 and TRBJ1-5, is DVKVTQSSRYLVKRTGEKVFLECVQDMDHENMFWYRQDPGLGLRLIYFSYDVKMKEKGDIPEGYSVSREKKERFSLILESASTNQTSMYLCASSPSMNQLQHFGDGTRLSIL.

V and J are TRBV28 and TRBJ1-3, with D hard to call. Germline V CDR1 and CDR2: MDHEN, SYDVKM. V was shortened by 3 bases and J by 0 bases, with 9 bases between the two germline ends. This CDR3 has 15 residues. CDR3 region: CASSLALSSGNTIYF. CDR3 bases: TGTGCCAGCAGTTTGGCCCTGAGCTCTGGAAACACCATATATTTT.